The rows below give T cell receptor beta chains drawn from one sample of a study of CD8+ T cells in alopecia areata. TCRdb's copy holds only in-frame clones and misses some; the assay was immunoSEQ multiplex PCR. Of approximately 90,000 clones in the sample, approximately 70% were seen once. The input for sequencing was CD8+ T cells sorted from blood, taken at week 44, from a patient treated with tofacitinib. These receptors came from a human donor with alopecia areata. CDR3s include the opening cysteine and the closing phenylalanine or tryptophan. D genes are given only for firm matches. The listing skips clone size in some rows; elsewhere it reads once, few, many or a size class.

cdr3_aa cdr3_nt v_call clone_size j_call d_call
CASSNPGGQPQHF TGTGCCAGTAGTAATCCAGGGGGCCAGCCCCAGCATTTT TRBV19 - TRBJ1-5 TRBD1
CAWSEGANQPQHF TGTGCCTGGAGCGAGGGGGCAAATCAGCCCCAGCATTTT TRBV30 few TRBJ1-5 TRBD1
CASSLSPGELFF TGTGCCAGCAGCTTGAGCCCCGGGGAGCTGTTTTTT TRBV5-6 - TRBJ2-2 -
CASRTGTAAYEQYF TGTGCCAGCAGAACCGGGACAGCAGCCTACGAGCAGTACTTC TRBV6-6 - TRBJ2-7 TRBD1
CAWRPDSNTEAFF TGTGCCTGGAGACCAGACAGTAACACTGAAGCTTTCTTT TRBV30 - TRBJ1-1 -
CASSSEGQPQHF TGTGCCAGCAGTTCCGAAGGTCAGCCCCAGCATTTT TRBV6-5 few TRBJ1-5 -
CASAPFGSSYNEQFF TGTGCCAGCGCTCCCTTCGGAAGCTCCTACAATGAGCAGTTCTTC TRBV2 few TRBJ2-1 -
CASSQGQGYGYTF TGTGCCAGCAGCCAGGGACAGGGCTATGGCTACACCTTC TRBV14 - TRBJ1-2 TRBD1
CASGSHGYTF TGTGCCAGCGGCAGTCATGGCTACACCTTC TRBV7-9 - TRBJ1-2 -
CASSFGQGNINNEQFF TGTGCCAGCAGCTTCGGACAGGGAAATATAAACAATGAGCAGTTCTTC TRBV5-6 - TRBJ2-1 TRBD1
CASSAKDRAGNGYTF TGTGCCAGCAGCGCGAAGGACAGGGCGGGTAATGGCTACACCTTC TRBV7-2 few TRBJ1-2 TRBD1
CASSQTSGGFNEQFF TGCGCCAGCAGCCAAACTAGCGGGGGTTTTAATGAGCAGTTCTTC TRBV4-3 - TRBJ2-1 TRBD2
CAWRPAGGTDTQYF TGTGCCTGGAGGCCAGCGGGGGGCACAGATACGCAGTATTTT TRBV30 once TRBJ2-3 TRBD2
CASSLAPTGELFF TGTGCCAGCAGCTTAGCCCCTACCGGGGAGCTGTTTTTT TRBV7-9 - TRBJ2-2 -
CASSGWDEQFF TGTGCCAGTAGTGGTTGGGATGAGCAGTTCTTC TRBV19 - TRBJ2-1 -
CASSLGFSGGLANTGEPFF TGTGCCAGCAGCTTAGGCTTTAGCGGGGGTCTGGCGAACACCGGGGAGCCGTTTTTT TRBV7-2 - TRBJ2-2 TRBD2
CASSIGWTEAFF TGTGCCAGTAGTATAGGTTGGACTGAAGCTTTCTTT TRBV19 - TRBJ1-1 -
CASSLSGSVYNEQFF TGTGCCAGCAGCTTATCGGGGTCCGTCTACAATGAGCAGTTCTTC TRBV7-3 - TRBJ2-1 -
CSVGDSYEQYF TGCAGCGTGGGGGACAGCTACGAGCAGTACTTC TRBV29-1 few TRBJ2-7 TRBD1
CASRTASDRYEQYF TGTGCCAGCAGAACGGCCTCAGACAGATACGAGCAGTACTTC TRBV13 few TRBJ2-7 -
CSVVWALGNTEAFF TGCAGCGTTGTATGGGCCCTTGGGAACACTGAAGCTTTCTTT TRBV29-1 - TRBJ1-1 -
CASRQGEKLFF TGTGCCAGCCGGCAGGGTGAAAAACTGTTTTTT TRBV6-5 - TRBJ1-4 -
CASSLESQDVFYSNQPQHF TGTGCCAGCAGCTTAGAATCACAGGACGTCTTTTATAGCAATCAGCCCCAGCATTTT TRBV7-2 - TRBJ1-5 -
CASSSQLAANTGELFF TGTGCCAGCAGCTCCCAACTAGCGGCGAACACCGGGGAGCTGTTTTTT TRBV28 - TRBJ2-2 TRBD2
CASSLDITAEAFF TGTGCCAGCAGCTTAGACATCACAGCAGAAGCTTTCTTT TRBV7-8 - TRBJ1-1 -